This T cell receptor (beta chain) came from a study of technical replicates of blood from several donors. This CDR3 comprises 15 residues. The germline CDR1 and CDR2 sequences are SGHDT and YYEEEE. V was clipped by 1 base and J by 6 bases; unmatched bases: 6. Sequencing was performed with immunoSEQ multiplex PCR; in TCRdb, only in-frame clones are kept and a portion is missing. The table shows some 70,000 clones, with nearly 98% occurring only once. Sequencing was done on a sample of T cells isolated from PBMCs. This clonotype was sampled from a human donor in good health. This sequence joins TRBV5-6 and TRBJ2-3; TRBD2 matches 9 bases. The CDR3 is CASSLLGLAVDTQYF. The DNA for the CDR3 is TGTGCCAGCAGCTTGTTGGGACTAGCCGTGGATACGCAGTATTTT.